This record looks at one T cell receptor beta chain sequence and its context. Its antigen is not known. The source of the sample is a study of tumor-infiltrating lymphocytes in primary liver carcinoma. Study information: Every sample contained roughly 3.5 to 8 million productive TCRbeta reads, and these numbers were similar from one tissue type to another.

Germline CDR1 is MNHNS and CDR2 is SASEGT. CDR3 length: 15 residues. V was pared by 5 bases and J by 5 bases, with 18 bases between. Production of TCR beta cDNA used roughly 0.55 ug total RNA together with a constant-region primer. Three-round nested multiplex PCR performed with slightly modified ARM-PCR produced the TCR beta libraries. TRBV1-TRBV30 forward and Cbeta reverse primers drove the first two roughly 10-cycle rounds. Via MiXCR, TCRdb re-called the multiplex PCR reads, giving one row per CDR3 protein. The sample lists 250,000 to 350,000 distinct CDR3 sequences; 58% were seen once. Study-wide results and limits: The study found tumor-adjacent and tumor-blood pairs overlapped less than tumor region pairs. Owing to bulk unsorted samples, no comparison was made between CD4+ and CD8+ repertoires. Significantly larger top-250-clone fractions were found in tumors than in blood (p = 0.039).

RNA isolated from unsorted whole blood supplied the blood RNA, with germline DNA also extracted. The sequencing input was peripheral blood. The receptor was isolated from a woman aged 30 to 39 with primary liver carcinoma and hepatitis B virus infection. V gene TRBV6-1 combines with J gene TRBJ2-5; TRBD2 might be the D (6 bases). The DNA of the CDR3 is TGTGCCAGCAGTCGTAGGACTAACGGGAAGGAGACCCAGTACTTC. Amino acids: CASSRRTNGKETQYF.